This TCR beta chain was found in a study of cytomegalovirus exposure and HLA in healthy donors. Points from the study as a whole: It was only CMV serostatus that was available as immune exposure information. The study listed roughly 150 cytomegalovirus-associated TCR beta chains. A later analysis linked about 17,000 TCR beta sequences to HLA alleles at 0.05 false discovery rate.

The germline V and J ends were trimmed by 4 bases and 1 base, with 7 bases remaining between them. The CDR3 has 13 residues. Germline V gives CDR1 MNHEY, CDR2 SMNVEV (reference sequence). A word on this clone: Its antigen is unidentified.

The PCR made use of 60 Vbeta and 13 Jbeta primers. The repertoire was sequenced with immunoSEQ multiplex PCR; TCRdb's copy has only in-frame clones and lacks some. The sample has under 150,000 clones, over 65% seen once; the top ten hold about 2.3%. This chain connects TRBV27 to TRBJ1-1; possibly TRBD1 for D (6 bases). The clonotype comes from a male donor in good health and CMV-seronegative. Source material: PBMCs. The DNA of the CDR3 is TGTGCCAGCAGTTGGACAGCGAACACTGAAGCTTTCTTT. Amino acid sequence: CASSWTANTEAFF.